This is a list of T cell receptor beta chains from one sample in a study of T cell repertoires in ileal Crohn's disease. The assay was immunoSEQ multiplex PCR, and TCRdb's table has in-frame clones only and misses some. The sample lists 12,000 to 15,000 clones, around 85% occurring once. Input material: ileal tissue. Every receptor here comes from an adult with Crohn's disease. CDR3s include the opening cysteine and the closing phenylalanine or tryptophan. D genes are given only for firm matches. Size values are once, few and many counts, or a class for expanded clones, and some rows have none.

J: TRBJ1-1
size: .
D: TRBD1
V: TRBV9
DNA: TGTGCCAGCAGCGTCAGCGCCTCACAGGGGCTGGGGGCTTTCTTT
CDR3: CASSVSASQGLGAFF

J: TRBJ1-2
size: .
D: TRBD1
V: TRBV4-1
DNA: TGCGCCAGCAGCCAAGAAACAGGGGGCGCCTCCTTCTATGGCTACACCTTC
CDR3: CASSQETGGASFYGYTF

J: TRBJ2-7
size: once
D: .
V: TRBV11-2
DNA: TGTGCCAGCAGCTTAACTTACGAGCAGTACTTC
CDR3: CASSLTYEQYF

J: TRBJ2-2
size: once
D: TRBD1
V: TRBV5-1
DNA: TGCGCCAGCAGCCGGGACAGGGCCCCCGGGGAGCTGTTTTTT
CDR3: CASSRDRAPGELFF

J: TRBJ2-1
size: .
D: .
V: TRBV6-4
DNA: TGTGCCAGCAGTTACGAAGGGACAAGCAGTGAGCAGTTCTTC
CDR3: CASSYEGTSSEQFF

J: TRBJ2-1
size: .
D: .
V: TRBV7-9
DNA: TGTGCCAGCAGCTTAGCGGCGGCAGGCCTCTCGCAGTTCTTC
CDR3: CASSLAAAGLSQFF

J: TRBJ2-7
size: .
D: .
V: TRBV5-4
DNA: TGTGCCAGCAGCCACGAGGGGGGTAGCGAGCAGTACTTC
CDR3: CASSHEGGSEQYF

J: TRBJ1-2
size: .
D: .
V: TRBV5-1
DNA: TGCGCCAGCAGCTTGGGACAGTGGGGGCAGAATGGCTACACCTTC
CDR3: CASSLGQWGQNGYTF

J: TRBJ2-7
size: .
D: .
V: TRBV5-1
DNA: TGCGCCAGCAGCTTGGTAGGCTACGAGCAGTACTTC
CDR3: CASSLVGYEQYF

J: TRBJ1-4
size: .
D: .
V: TRBV21-1
DNA: TGTGCCAGCCCCGGTGAAAAACTGTTTTTT
CDR3: CASPGEKLFF

J: TRBJ1-3
size: few
D: .
V: TRBV7-9
DNA: TGTGCCAGCAGCTTAGGCGCAGGGACCTTTCCCGGAAACACCATATATTTT
CDR3: CASSLGAGTFPGNTIYF

J: TRBJ1-2
size: .
D: TRBD1
V: TRBV7-2
DNA: TGTGCCAGCAGCGTCGACAGGGCTGGCTACACCTTC
CDR3: CASSVDRAGYTF

J: TRBJ2-3
size: once
D: TRBD1
V: TRBV5-4
DNA: TGTGCCACCACTCTCGGGACAGGGCCTACAGATACGCAGTATTTT
CDR3: CATTLGTGPTDTQYF

J: TRBJ2-1
size: .
D: .
V: TRBV5-1
DNA: TGCGCCAGCAGCTTGGGGGGGCGGCTTTACAATGAGCAGTTCTTC
CDR3: CASSLGGRLYNEQFF

J: TRBJ2-7
size: .
D: TRBD1
V: TRBV6-6
DNA: TGTGCCTGCACCCCGTTCTCGACAGGGTACGAGCAGTACTTC
CDR3: CACTPFSTGYEQYF

J: TRBJ1-5
size: .
D: TRBD1
V: TRBV6-5
DNA: TGTGCCAGCAGTTACGTGGCAGGGGGTTACAATCAGCCCCAGCATTTT
CDR3: CASSYVAGGYNQPQHF

J: TRBJ2-7
size: .
D: .
V: TRBV5-1
DNA: TGCGCCAGCAGCTTTGCAGCCTCCTACGAGCAGTACTTC
CDR3: CASSFAASYEQYF

J: TRBJ1-1
size: few
D: .
V: TRBV27
DNA: TGTGCCAGCAGTTACTCAGGGACGGGGACTGAAGCTTTCTTT
CDR3: CASSYSGTGTEAFF